Sequencing of this T cell receptor (beta chain) was carried out in a study of shared clonotypes between healthy human individuals. Background on the study: For every donor, three CD4 naive, three CD4 memory, two CD8 naive and one CD8 memory plates were used. Overall study findings and caveats: Genetic and exposure-history diversity was limited by the few donors. Some clonotypes were shared by all four sorted-subset donors, while others were not shared. The non-shared ones had lower generation probabilities than the shared ones.

Of note for this clone: Antigen unknown.

Subsets obtained from CD4+ cells comprised CD45RA+ naive and CD45RA-negative memory cells. Method: immunoSEQ multiplex PCR; TCRdb's copy keeps in-frame clones and lacks some. The sample yields about 190,000 clones, about 68% seen once. Germline assignment: CDR1 SEHNR and CDR2 FQNEAQ (reference sequence). This CDR3 region has 15 residues. V was clipped by 5 bases and J by 2 bases; unmatched bases: 8. V gene TRBV7-9 combines with J gene TRBJ2-7, with 8 nucleotides matching TRBD1. The sequence was collected from a man aged 25-40 years in good health. The sample consisted of memory CD4+ T cells sorted from blood. Subset defined: CD45RA-negative fraction. CDR3 nucleotide sequence: TGTGCCAGCAGCCCCAAGGACAGGGTGGCCTACGAGCAGTACTTC. This sequence encodes CASSPKDRVAYEQYF.